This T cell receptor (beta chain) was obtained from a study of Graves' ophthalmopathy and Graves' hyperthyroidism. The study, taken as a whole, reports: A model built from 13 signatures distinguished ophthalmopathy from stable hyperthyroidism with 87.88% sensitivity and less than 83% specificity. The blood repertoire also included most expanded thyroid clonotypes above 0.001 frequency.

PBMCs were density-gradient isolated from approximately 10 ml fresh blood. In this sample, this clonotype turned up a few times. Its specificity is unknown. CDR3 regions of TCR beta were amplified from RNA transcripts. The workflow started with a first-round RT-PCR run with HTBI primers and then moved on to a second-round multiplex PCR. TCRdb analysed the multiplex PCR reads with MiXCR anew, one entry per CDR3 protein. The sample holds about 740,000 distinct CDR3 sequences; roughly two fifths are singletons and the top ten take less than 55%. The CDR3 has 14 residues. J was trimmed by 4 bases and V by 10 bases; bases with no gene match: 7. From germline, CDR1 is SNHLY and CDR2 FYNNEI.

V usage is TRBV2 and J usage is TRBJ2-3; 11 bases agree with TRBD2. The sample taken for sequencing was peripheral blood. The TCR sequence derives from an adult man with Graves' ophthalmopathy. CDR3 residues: CAITRTSGSDTQYF. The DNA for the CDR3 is TGTGCCATCACCAGGACTAGCGGGTCAGATACGCAGTATTTT.